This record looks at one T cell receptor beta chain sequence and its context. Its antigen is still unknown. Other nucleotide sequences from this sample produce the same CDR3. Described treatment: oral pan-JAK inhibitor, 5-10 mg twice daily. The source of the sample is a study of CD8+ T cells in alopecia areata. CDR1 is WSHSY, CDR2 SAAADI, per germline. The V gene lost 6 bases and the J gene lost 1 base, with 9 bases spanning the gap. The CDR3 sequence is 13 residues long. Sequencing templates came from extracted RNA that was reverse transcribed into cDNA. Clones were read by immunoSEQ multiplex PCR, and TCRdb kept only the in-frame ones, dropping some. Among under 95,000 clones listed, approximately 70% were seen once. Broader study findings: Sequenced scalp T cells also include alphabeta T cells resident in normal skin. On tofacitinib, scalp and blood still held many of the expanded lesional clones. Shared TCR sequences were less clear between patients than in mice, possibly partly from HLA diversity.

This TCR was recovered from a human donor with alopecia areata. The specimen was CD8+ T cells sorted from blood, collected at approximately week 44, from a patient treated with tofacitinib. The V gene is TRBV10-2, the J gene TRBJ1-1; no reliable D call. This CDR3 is CASSPGRNTEAFF. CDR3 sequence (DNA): TGCGCCAGCAGCCCTGGGAGGAACACTGAAGCTTTCTTT.